This passage covers 8 T cell receptor beta chains from one sample sequenced in a study of blood T cell repertoires in COVID-19. The protocol was immunoSEQ multiplex PCR, while the TCRdb copy is restricted to in-frame clones and leaves out a portion. The repertoire holds 90,000 or so clones, with roughly nine tenths as singletons. Sequencing was done on a sample of peripheral blood. These receptors all come from a human donor with active COVID-19. The donor label of this sample is uncertain.

The chain uses TRBV11-3 and TRBJ2-2; the D is unclear. The length of the CDR3 is 13 residues. V dropped 5 bases and J dropped 5 bases, with 9 bases sitting between them. The V gene's germline CDR1 is SGHNT and CDR2 YENEEA. The CDR3 spells CASSPLSTGELFF. The DNA for the CDR3 is TGTGCCAGCAGCCCTCTAAGTACCGGGGAGCTGTTTTTT.

This clone came up a few times. The gene calls are TRBV3-1 (or the pseudogene TRBV3-2) and TRBJ2-5, with a weak D call TRBD2 (7 bases). The V and J ends lost 9 bases and 5 bases respectively, with 34 bases between them. CDR1 is LGHDT and CDR2 is YNNKEL in the germline V gene (reference sequence). The CDR3 is 19 amino acids. The CDR3 here is CASKRRGIGGGRGGETQYF. DNA of the CDR3: TGTGCCAGTAAACGAAGAGGGATCGGCGGGGGCCGGGGAGGGGAGACCCAGTACTTC.

The chain links TRBV2 to TRBJ2-7; 11 positions match TRBD1. J gave up 3 bases and V 7 bases, and 8 bases lay outside the gene matches. This CDR3 has 15 residues. In germline, CDR1 is SNHLY, CDR2 FYNNEI. The CDR3 DNA is TGTGCCAGCACCCATGGGACAGGGGGTATCTACGAGCAGTACTTC. Protein sequence: CASTHGTGGIYEQYF.

This clone was recorded only once. The genes are TRBV20-1 and TRBJ2-7, with TRBD1 matching 8 bases. After removal of 3 bases from V and 0 bases from J, the junction contained 19 bases not matched to a gene. This CDR3 spans 19 amino acids. Germline V gene lookup returns CDR1 DFQATT and CDR2 SNEGSKA (reference sequence). CDR3 DNA sequence: TGCAGTGCTAGTTCGATGTTGAGAATTGGGACAGGAAGCTCCTACGAGCAGTACTTC. Translating it yields CSASSMLRIGTGSSYEQYF.

The chain's CDR3 is CASSHEPTARAFF. CDR3 nucleotides: TGTGCCAGCAGTCACGAACCTACAGCTCGAGCTTTCTTT. The chain carries TRBV6-2 or TRBV6-3 and TRBJ1-1; D not resolved. Germline V gene sequence: CDR1 MNHEY, CDR2 SVGEGT. V dropped 5 bases and J dropped 10 bases, with 17 bases sitting between them. This CDR3 region has 13 residues.

The genes are TRBV5-1 and TRBJ1-4, with 9 positions matching TRBD1. J lost 6 bases, V lost 7 bases, and 7 bases had no gene match. This CDR3 has 14 residues. Per germline, CDR1 SGHRS and CDR2 YFSETQ. The CDR3 coding sequence is TGCGCCAGCGGGAAGACAGGGGGGCATGAAAAACTGTTTTTT. Translation gives CASGKTGGHEKLFF.

This chain links TRBV29-1 with TRBJ1-2, with 8 bases matching TRBD1. With V trimmed by 5 bases and J by 3 bases, 5 bases remained unmatched. This CDR3 spans 13 amino acids. Germline V CDR1 and CDR2: SQVTM, ANQGSEA. CDR3 sequence: CSVPGQADYGYTF. CDR3 nucleotide sequence: TGCAGCGTTCCGGGACAGGCGGACTATGGCTACACCTTC.

The chain combines TRBV28 with TRBJ1-4; D is uncertain. CDR1 is MDHEN and CDR2 is SYDVKM in the germline V gene. The CDR3 has 15 amino acids. Deletions cut 9 bases from V and 0 bases from J, with 14 bases between. In DNA form, the CDR3 reads TGTGCCAGTGGAGGCCCGGGAGCAACTAATGAAAAACTGTTTTTT. Amino acids: CASGGPGATNEKLFF.